Listed below are T cell receptor beta chains from one sample, sequenced in a study of T cells in Graves' hyperthyroidism and ophthalmopathy. MiXCR was run by TCRdb on the multiplex PCR reads, yielding one entry per CDR3 protein. The sample shows under 300,000 distinct CDR3 sequences, less than 15% of them seen only once. Sequenced: blood. Every receptor here comes from a woman between 35 and 50 years old with Graves' hyperthyroidism that later progressed to Graves' ophthalmopathy. CDR3s include the opening cysteine and the closing phenylalanine or tryptophan. A D gene is named only where the DNA matches it firmly. Clone size is given for some rows only: seen once, a few or many times, or a class if the clone is expanded.

TRBJ2-5,TRBV24-1,many,TRBD1,CATGGDSLGETQYF,TGTGCCACCGGTGGGGACAGCCTGGGGGAGACCCAGTACTTC
TRBJ1-1,TRBV28,many,TRBD1,CASTGRGRMNTEAFF,TGTGCCAGCACCGGAAGGGGGCGCATGAACACTGAAGCTTTCTTT
TRBJ1-6,TRBV25-1,many,.,CASSEGVSYNSPLHF,TGTGCCAGCAGTGAAGGGGTGTCCTATAATTCACCCCTCCACTTT
TRBJ2-1,TRBV29-1,many,.,CSGLVFGNEQFF,TGCAGCGGACTGGTGTTTGGGAATGAGCAGTTCTTC
TRBJ1-6,TRBV2,.,.,CASGVLGRNNPPLHF,TGTGCCAGCGGTGTTTTGGGCAGAAATAATCCACCCCTCCACTTT
TRBJ1-2,TRBV19,.,.,CASSIWPRSGYTF,TGTGCCAGTAGTATATGGCCTCGAAGTGGCTACACCTTC
TRBJ1-6,TRBV6-1,many,.,CASSEDRGSPLHF,TGTGCCAGCAGTGAAGACCGGGGATCACCCCTCCACTTT
TRBJ2-5,TRBV20-1,many,TRBD1,CSAIPRGQVLSQETQYF,TGCAGTGCCATCCCCCGTGGACAGGTTTTATCGCAAGAGACCCAGTACTTC
TRBJ2-5,TRBV6-1,many,TRBD2,CASSPLAGVHRETQYF,TGTGCCAGCAGTCCTCTAGCGGGAGTTCACCGAGAGACCCAGTACTTC
TRBJ2-3,TRBV10-3,many,.,CAISDLLKNSGTDTQYF,TGTGCCATCAGTGATTTATTGAAGAACTCAGGGACAGATACGCAGTATTTT
TRBJ2-3,TRBV7-3,many,.,CASSFEGADTQYF,TGTGCCAGCAGCTTCGAAGGGGCAGATACGCAGTATTTT
TRBJ1-5,TRBV28,many,.,CASSPPGENQPQHF,TGTGCCAGCAGTCCCCCGGGGGAAAATCAGCCCCAGCATTTT
TRBJ2-1,TRBV27,many,TRBD2,CASSSRGTSGYNEQFF,TGTGCCAGCAGTTCGCGGGGGACTAGCGGTTACAATGAGCAGTTCTTC
TRBJ2-3,TRBV27,.,.,CASSAGTTPADTQYF,TGTGCCAGCAGTGCCGGGACCACCCCCGCGGATACGCAGTATTTT
TRBJ2-1,TRBV24-1,many,TRBD2,CATSDVGTSGFNEQFF,TGTGCCACCAGTGACGTCGGGACTAGCGGATTCAATGAGCAGTTCTTC
TRBJ1-5,TRBV19,many,.,CASSATGGDSYQPQHF,TGTGCCAGTAGTGCGACCGGGGGGGATTCGTATCAGCCCCAGCATTTT
TRBJ2-7,TRBV19,few,.,CASSIGRPGTSSYEQYF,TGTGCCAGTAGTATAGGAAGGCCAGGAACCAGCTCCTACGAGCAGTACTTC
TRBJ2-1,TRBV29-1,many,TRBD2,CSVVFSGRFYNEQFF,TGCAGCGTTGTTTTTAGCGGGAGATTCTACAATGAGCAGTTCTTC
TRBJ1-6,TRBV28,many,.,CASSLGAERSPLHF,TGTGCCAGCAGTCTGGGAGCTGAGCGTTCACCCCTCCACTTT
TRBJ2-4,TRBV13,many,TRBD2,CASSSLAGRAKNIQYF,TGTGCCAGCAGTTCACTAGCGGGAAGAGCCAAAAACATTCAGTACTTC
TRBJ1-6,TRBV2,many,TRBD1,CASRSWWTGKNSPLHF,TGTGCCAGCAGATCCTGGTGGACAGGGAAAAATTCACCCCTCCACTTT
TRBJ2-3,TRBV4-2,many,.,CASSQDRWAGADTQYF,TGTGCCAGCAGCCAAGATAGGTGGGCAGGGGCAGATACGCAGTATTTT
TRBJ1-6,TRBV18,many,.,CASSPQQEDNSPLHF,TGTGCCAGCTCACCACAGCAGGAAGATAATTCACCCCTCCACTTT
TRBJ1-5,TRBV12-3/TRBV12-4,many,.,CASSLSGNQPQHF,TGTGCCAGCAGTTTATCAGGGAATCAGCCCCAGCATTTT
TRBJ2-3,TRBV12-3/TRBV12-4,many,TRBD2,CATGGPVDTQYF,TGTGCAACGGGAGGCCCGGTAGATACGCAGTATTTT
TRBJ1-1,TRBV3-1,many,.,CASSQDSWKGEAFF,TGTGCCAGCAGCCAGGACAGTTGGAAGGGTGAAGCTTTCTTT
TRBJ1-1,TRBV28,many,TRBD1,CASSFDGTGEMNTEAFF,TGTGCCAGCAGCTTTGACGGGACAGGCGAGATGAACACTGAAGCTTTCTTT
TRBJ2-1,TRBV29-1,many,TRBD2,CSVGKAGGYNEQFF,TGCAGCGTTGGCAAGGCGGGGGGGTACAATGAGCAGTTCTTC
TRBJ1-1,TRBV7-3,many,.,CASSLTGGSPEAFF,TGTGCCAGCAGCTTAACTGGGGGGTCCCCTGAAGCTTTCTTT
TRBJ2-7,TRBV6-1,many,TRBD1,CASNRGQGRNEQYF,TGTGCCAGCAACCGCGGACAGGGAAGGAACGAGCAGTACTTC
TRBJ1-5,TRBV28,many,.,CASSSPVGRSQPQHF,TGTGCCAGCAGTTCGCCTGTGGGGAGAAGTCAGCCCCAGCATTTT
TRBJ2-7,TRBV2,many,.,CASSLNEQYF,TGTGCCAGCAGTTTGAACGAGCAGTACTTC
TRBJ1-5,TRBV5-1,few,TRBD1,CASSLAGDRSQPQHF,TGCGCCAGCAGCTTGGCCGGGGACAGAAGTCAGCCCCAGCATTTT
TRBJ2-1,TRBV2,many,TRBD2,CASSVGRASHNEQFF,TGTGCCAGCTCAGTAGGGAGGGCTTCTCACAATGAGCAGTTCTTC
TRBJ2-5,TRBV6-6,many,TRBD2,CASSYIAGGPSETQYF,TGTGCCAGCAGTTACATAGCGGGAGGGCCGTCAGAGACCCAGTACTTC
TRBJ1-1,TRBV19,many,.,CASSTYGLNTEAFF,TGTGCCAGTAGTACCTATGGACTGAACACTGAAGCTTTCTTT
TRBJ2-1,TRBV19,.,TRBD1,CASSIGTGPNEQFF,TGTGCCAGTAGTATAGGGACAGGGCCCAATGAGCAGTTCTTC
TRBJ2-7,TRBV12-3/TRBV12-4,many,TRBD1,CASSPGQGSYEQYF,TGTGCCAGCAGTCCAGGACAGGGGTCCTACGAGCAGTACTTC
TRBJ2-3,TRBV5-1,many,TRBD2,CASSLRGGATSTDTQYF,TGCGCCAGCAGCTTACGGGGGGGAGCCACTAGCACAGATACGCAGTATTTT
TRBJ2-1,TRBV12-3/TRBV12-4,many,.,CASNRRTFEQFF,TGTGCCAGCAATAGAAGGACCTTTGAGCAGTTCTTC
TRBJ2-7,TRBV6-1,many,.,CASSYHGSTYEQYF,TGTGCCAGCAGTTATCACGGGAGCACCTACGAGCAGTACTTC
TRBJ2-1,TRBV5-1,.,.,CASRGTGNEQFF,TGCGCCAGCAGAGGGACGGGGAATGAGCAGTTCTTC
TRBJ2-1,TRBV3-1,many,.,CASSQGEVYLINEQFF,TGTGCCAGCAGCCAAGGAGAGGTGTACCTTATTAATGAGCAGTTCTTC
TRBJ2-2,TRBV2,many,.,CASSRQNTGELFF,TGTGCCAGCAGCCGACAGAACACCGGGGAGCTGTTTTTT
TRBJ1-4,TRBV18,many,.,CASQPSPTNEKLFF,TGTGCCAGCCAACCTTCACCAACTAATGAAAAACTGTTTTTT
TRBJ2-2,TRBV9,many,TRBD2,CASSSRVAGRNTGELFF,TGTGCCAGCAGCTCCCGGGTAGCGGGGCGGAACACCGGGGAGCTGTTTTTT
TRBJ2-5,TRBV30,few,TRBD1,CAWDRGDRGSQETQYF,TGTGCCTGGGATAGGGGGGACAGGGGGTCCCAAGAGACCCAGTACTTC
TRBJ2-1,TRBV19,few,.,CASSLQHRVEQFF,TGTGCCAGTAGTTTACAACACAGGGTTGAGCAGTTCTTC